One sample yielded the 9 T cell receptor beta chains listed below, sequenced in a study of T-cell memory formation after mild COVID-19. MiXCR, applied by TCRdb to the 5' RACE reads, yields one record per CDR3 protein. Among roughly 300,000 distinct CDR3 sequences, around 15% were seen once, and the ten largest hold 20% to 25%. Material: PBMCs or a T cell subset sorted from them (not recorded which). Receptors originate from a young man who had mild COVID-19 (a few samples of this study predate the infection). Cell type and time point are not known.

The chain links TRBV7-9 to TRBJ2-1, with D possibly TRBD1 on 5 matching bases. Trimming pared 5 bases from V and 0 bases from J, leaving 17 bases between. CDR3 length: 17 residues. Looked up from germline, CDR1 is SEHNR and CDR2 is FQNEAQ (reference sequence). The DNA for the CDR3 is TGTGCCAGCAGCAAAGGGTGGGGCCCTAGCTCCTACAATGAGCAGTTCTTC. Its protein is CASSKGWGPSSYNEQFF.

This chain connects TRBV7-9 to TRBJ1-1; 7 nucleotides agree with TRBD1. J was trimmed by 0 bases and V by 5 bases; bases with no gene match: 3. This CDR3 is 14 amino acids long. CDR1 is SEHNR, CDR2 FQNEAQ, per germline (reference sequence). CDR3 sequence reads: CASSDRVVNTEAFF. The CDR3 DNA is TGTGCCAGCAGCGACAGGGTGGTGAACACTGAAGCTTTCTTT.

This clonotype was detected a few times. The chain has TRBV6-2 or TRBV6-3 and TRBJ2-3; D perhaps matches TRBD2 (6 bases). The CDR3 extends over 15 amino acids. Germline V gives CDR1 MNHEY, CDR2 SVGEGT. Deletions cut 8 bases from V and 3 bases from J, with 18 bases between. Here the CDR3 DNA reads TGTGCCAGCTCCCACCCGGGGGAGCTTACAGATACGCAGTATTTT. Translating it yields CASSHPGELTDTQYF.

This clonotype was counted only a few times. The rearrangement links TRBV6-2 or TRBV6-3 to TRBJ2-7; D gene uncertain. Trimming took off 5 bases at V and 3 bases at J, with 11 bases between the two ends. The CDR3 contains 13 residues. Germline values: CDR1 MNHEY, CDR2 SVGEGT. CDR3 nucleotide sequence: TGTGCCAGCAGTAGGGTCCTAAACTACGAGCAGTACGTC. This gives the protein CASSRVLNYEQYV.

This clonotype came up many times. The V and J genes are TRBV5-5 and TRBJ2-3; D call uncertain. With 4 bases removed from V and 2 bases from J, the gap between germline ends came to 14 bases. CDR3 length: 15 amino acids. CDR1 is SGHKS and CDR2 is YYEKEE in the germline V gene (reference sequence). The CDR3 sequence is CASSVGAADTDTQYF. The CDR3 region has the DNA TGTGCCAGCAGCGTGGGCGCGGCTGACACAGATACGCAGTATTTT.

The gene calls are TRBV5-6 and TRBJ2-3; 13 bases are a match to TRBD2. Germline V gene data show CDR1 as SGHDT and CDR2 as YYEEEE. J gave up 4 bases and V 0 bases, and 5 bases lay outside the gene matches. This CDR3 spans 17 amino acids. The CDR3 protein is CASSLDRTSGGSDTQYF. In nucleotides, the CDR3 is TGTGCCAGCAGCTTGGATCGGACTAGCGGGGGATCAGATACGCAGTATTTT.

The CDR3 spells CATPVYVTDTQYF. The CDR3 DNA follows: TGTGCCACTCCAGTGTACGTGACAGATACGCAGTATTTT. The chain recombines TRBV19 with TRBJ2-3; D is unclear. This CDR3 contains 13 residues. Trimming pared 10 bases from V and 3 bases from J, leaving 14 bases between. Germline CDR1 LNHDA, CDR2 SQIVND (reference sequence).

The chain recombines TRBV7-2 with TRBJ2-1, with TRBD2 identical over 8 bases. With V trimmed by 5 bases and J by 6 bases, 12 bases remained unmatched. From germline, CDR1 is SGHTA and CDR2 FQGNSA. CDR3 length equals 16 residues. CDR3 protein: CASSPAPGLGPNEQFF. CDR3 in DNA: TGTGCCAGCAGCCCAGCACCGGGACTAGGTCCCAATGAGCAGTTCTTC.

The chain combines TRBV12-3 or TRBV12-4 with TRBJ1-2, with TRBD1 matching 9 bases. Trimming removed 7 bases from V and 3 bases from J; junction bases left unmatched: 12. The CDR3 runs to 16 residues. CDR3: CASTPTGQGNYYGYTF. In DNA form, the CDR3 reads TGTGCCAGCACCCCAACGGGACAGGGAAATTACTATGGCTACACCTTC.